This TCR beta chain was profiled in a study of CD8+ T cells in alopecia areata. General study points: Among patients, TCR sharing was less clear than in mice, a difference possibly due in part to HLA diversity in the patient population. There was only one nonresponder, so it was unclear how baseline CD8+ expansion relates to response.

Sequencing templates came from extracted RNA that was reverse transcribed into cDNA. Only in-frame clones appear in the TCRdb table, and some are missing; sequencing was by immunoSEQ multiplex PCR. Of around 120,000 clones listed, 58% are singletons. Treatment here: oral pan-JAK inhibitor, 5-10 mg twice daily. This clone was counted a few times. Its antigen is undetermined. The CDR3 is 16 residues long. With 8 bases removed from V and 1 base from J, the gap between germline ends came to 20 bases. Looked up from germline, CDR1 is MNHEY and CDR2 is SMNVEV (reference sequence). The sample here was CD8+ T cells sorted from blood, taken at week 4, from a patient treated with tofacitinib. J is TRBJ1-1 and V is TRBV27; no reliable D call. This clonotype was sampled from a human donor with alopecia areata. The CDR3 sequence: CASGRIVDTPNTEAFF. For the CDR3, the DNA is TGTGCCAGCGGCCGGATTGTAGACACGCCGAACACTGAAGCTTTCTTT.